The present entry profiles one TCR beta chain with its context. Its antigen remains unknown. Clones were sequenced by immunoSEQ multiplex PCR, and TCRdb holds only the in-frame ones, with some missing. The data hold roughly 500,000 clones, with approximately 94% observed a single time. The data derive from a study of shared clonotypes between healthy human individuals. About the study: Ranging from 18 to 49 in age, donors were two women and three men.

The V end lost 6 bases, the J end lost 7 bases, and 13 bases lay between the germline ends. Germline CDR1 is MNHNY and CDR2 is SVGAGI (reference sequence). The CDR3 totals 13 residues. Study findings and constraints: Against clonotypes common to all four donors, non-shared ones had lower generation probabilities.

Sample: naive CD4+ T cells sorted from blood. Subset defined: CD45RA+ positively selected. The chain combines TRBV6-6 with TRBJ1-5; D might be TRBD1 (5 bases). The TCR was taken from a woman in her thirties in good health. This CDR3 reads CASSSRRDQPQHF. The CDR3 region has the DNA TGTGCCAGCAGCTCTCGGAGGGACCAGCCCCAGCATTTT.